In its sample, the clone carrying this T cell receptor (beta chain) was seen a few times. Its antigen is not known. The data belong to a study of spatial heterogeneity in lung cancer. The wider study: There were consistently more beta-chain sequences detected than alpha-chain sequences. Findings and limits, study-wide: The counts of expanded TCRs, ubiquitous and regional, tracked ubiquitous and regional nonsynonymous mutations, respectively. Tumor mutation count correlated with how many alpha and beta TCRs expanded intratumorally.

This CDR3 is 13 amino acids long. CDR1 DFQATT and CDR2 SNEGSKA come from the germline V gene (reference sequence). V trimming: 0 bases; J trimming: 5 bases; junction bases outside the gene matches: 3. Described time point: sample taken at primary tumor resection. Unsorted samples of tumor, nontumor lung or frozen PBMC had their whole RNA sequenced. Every TCR cDNA molecule bore its own unique molecular identifier. TCRdb redid the calling of the 5' RACE reads with MiXCR, one entry per CDR3 protein. The table records 20,000 to 25,000 distinct CDR3 sequences, 8.8% of them present only once. This rearrangement joins TRBV20-1 to TRBJ2-5; 7 bases are a match to TRBD1. The receptor comes from a male donor with early-stage non-small cell lung cancer. This material consisted of lung tumor tissue, taken at surgery. This chain's CDR3 is CSAREGQWETQYF. CDR3 bases: TGCAGTGCTAGAGAGGGACAGTGGGAGACCCAGTACTTC.